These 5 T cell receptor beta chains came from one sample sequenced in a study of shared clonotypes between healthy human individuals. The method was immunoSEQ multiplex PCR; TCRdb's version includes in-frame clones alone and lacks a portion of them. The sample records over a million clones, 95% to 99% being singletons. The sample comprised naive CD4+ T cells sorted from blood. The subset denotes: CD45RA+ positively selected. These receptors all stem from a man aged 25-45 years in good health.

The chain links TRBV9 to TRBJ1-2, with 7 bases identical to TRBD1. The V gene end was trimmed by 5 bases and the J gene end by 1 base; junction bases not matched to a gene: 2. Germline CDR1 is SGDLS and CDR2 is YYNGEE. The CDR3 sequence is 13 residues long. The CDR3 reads CASSGTVNYGYTF. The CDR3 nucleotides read TGTGCCAGCAGTGGGACAGTTAACTATGGCTACACCTTC.

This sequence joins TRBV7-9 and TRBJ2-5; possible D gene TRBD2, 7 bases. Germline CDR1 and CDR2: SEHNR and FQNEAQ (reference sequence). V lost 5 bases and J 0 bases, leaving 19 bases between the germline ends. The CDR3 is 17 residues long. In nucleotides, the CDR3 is TGTGCCAGCAGCCTAGGGGAGGGGACATCGTACCAAGAGACCCAGTACTTC. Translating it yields CASSLGEGTSYQETQYF.

The CDR3 region is CASSLGSGGDTGELFF. In nucleotides, the CDR3 is TGTGCCAGCAGCTTAGGGTCAGGGGGTGACACCGGGGAGCTGTTTTTT. The V and J genes are TRBV7-9 and TRBJ2-2; the match to TRBD1 covers 7 bases. V lost 1 base to trimming and J lost 3 bases; unmatched junction nucleotides: 5. This CDR3 has 16 amino acids. Per germline, CDR1 SEHNR and CDR2 FQNEAQ (reference sequence).

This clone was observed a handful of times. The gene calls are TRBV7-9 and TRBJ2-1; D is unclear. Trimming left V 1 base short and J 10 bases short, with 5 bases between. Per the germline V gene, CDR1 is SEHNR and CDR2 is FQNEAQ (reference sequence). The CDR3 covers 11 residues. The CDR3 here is CASSLVQEQFF. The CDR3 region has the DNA TGTGCCAGCAGCTTAGTTCAGGAGCAGTTCTTC.

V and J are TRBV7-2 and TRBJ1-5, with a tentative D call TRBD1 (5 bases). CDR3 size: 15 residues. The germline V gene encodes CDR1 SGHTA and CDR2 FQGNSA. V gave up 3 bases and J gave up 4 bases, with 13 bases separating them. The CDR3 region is CASSLAGILNQPQHF. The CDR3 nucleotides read TGTGCCAGCAGCTTGGCAGGGATATTAAATCAGCCCCAGCATTTT.